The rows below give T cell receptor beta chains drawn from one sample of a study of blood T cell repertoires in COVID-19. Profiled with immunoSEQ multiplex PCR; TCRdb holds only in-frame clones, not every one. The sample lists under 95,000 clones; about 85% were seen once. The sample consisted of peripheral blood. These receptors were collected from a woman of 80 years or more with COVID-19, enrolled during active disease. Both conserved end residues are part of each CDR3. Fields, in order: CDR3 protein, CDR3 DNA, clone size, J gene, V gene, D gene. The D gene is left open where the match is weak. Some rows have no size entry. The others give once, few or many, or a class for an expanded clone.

cdr3_aa: CASSEKGGGNQPQHF
cdr3_nt: TGTGCCAGCAGTGAAAAAGGGGGTGGCAATCAGCCCCAGCATTTT
clone_size: .
j_call: TRBJ1-5
v_call: TRBV6-4
d_call: .

cdr3_aa: CASRIRGTEAFF
cdr3_nt: TGCGCCAGCAGAATCAGGGGCACTGAAGCTTTCTTT
clone_size: .
j_call: TRBJ1-1
v_call: TRBV10-2
d_call: .

cdr3_aa: CASSNGGNTEAFF
cdr3_nt: TGTGCCAGCAGCAACGGTGGGAACACTGAAGCTTTCTTT
clone_size: .
j_call: TRBJ1-1
v_call: TRBV6-2/TRBV6-3
d_call: .

cdr3_aa: CASSFQGLYSPLHF
cdr3_nt: TGTGCCAGCAGTTTCCAGGGTCTCTATTCACCCCTCCACTTT
clone_size: .
j_call: TRBJ1-6
v_call: TRBV27
d_call: .

cdr3_aa: CATSSSYEQYF
cdr3_nt: TGCGCCACGTCCAGTTCCTACGAGCAGTACTTC
clone_size: .
j_call: TRBJ2-7
v_call: TRBV10-2
d_call: .

cdr3_aa: CSVEITSDTQYF
cdr3_nt: TGCAGCGTTGAAATTACTAGCGATACGCAGTATTTT
clone_size: .
j_call: TRBJ2-3
v_call: TRBV29-1
d_call: .

cdr3_aa: CASSSGLGIEQYF
cdr3_nt: TGTGCCAGCAGTTCTGGACTAGGAATCGAGCAGTACTTC
clone_size: .
j_call: TRBJ2-7
v_call: TRBV5-4
d_call: TRBD2

cdr3_aa: CAWRQGPYNEQFF
cdr3_nt: TGTGCCTGGAGGCAGGGCCCTTACAATGAGCAGTTCTTC
clone_size: .
j_call: TRBJ2-1
v_call: TRBV30
d_call: .

cdr3_aa: CAWSPRDNYNEQFF
cdr3_nt: TGTGCCTGGAGTCCTCGGGACAATTACAATGAGCAGTTCTTC
clone_size: .
j_call: TRBJ2-1
v_call: TRBV30
d_call: .

cdr3_aa: CASSLLAVYNSPLHF
cdr3_nt: TGTGCCAGCAGCCTACTCGCGGTCTATAATTCACCCCTCCACTTT
clone_size: .
j_call: TRBJ1-6
v_call: TRBV7-2
d_call: .

cdr3_aa: CASSHLAGGHETQYF
cdr3_nt: TGTGCCAGCAGCCATCTAGCGGGGGGGCATGAGACCCAGTACTTC
clone_size: .
j_call: TRBJ2-5
v_call: TRBV3-1/TRBV3-2
d_call: TRBD2

cdr3_aa: CSVANWRGTDTQYF
cdr3_nt: TGCAGCGTTGCCAACTGGAGGGGCACAGATACGCAGTATTTT
clone_size: .
j_call: TRBJ2-3
v_call: TRBV29-1
d_call: .

cdr3_aa: CASSPMRGRGGQETQYF
cdr3_nt: TGTGCCAGCTCACCAATGAGGGGACGGGGAGGCCAAGAGACCCAGTACTTC
clone_size: .
j_call: TRBJ2-5
v_call: TRBV18
d_call: .

cdr3_aa: CASSLAGGTGVEKLFF
cdr3_nt: TGTGCCAGCAGCTTAGCGGGGGGGACAGGGGTTGAAAAACTGTTTTTT
clone_size: .
j_call: TRBJ1-4
v_call: TRBV7-8
d_call: TRBD1

cdr3_aa: CASKGHGYEKLFF
cdr3_nt: TGTGCCAGCAAAGGACATGGGTATGAAAAACTGTTTTTT
clone_size: .
j_call: TRBJ1-4
v_call: TRBV28
d_call: .

cdr3_aa: CASSERGISGNTIYF
cdr3_nt: TGTGCCAGCAGTGAGAGGGGGATCTCTGGAAACACCATATATTTT
clone_size: once
j_call: TRBJ1-3
v_call: TRBV2
d_call: .

cdr3_aa: CASSVQGGETQYF
cdr3_nt: TGTGCCAGTAGCGTACAGGGGGGAGAGACCCAGTACTTC
clone_size: .
j_call: TRBJ2-5
v_call: TRBV19
d_call: TRBD1

cdr3_aa: CASSVVEGSYNEQFF
cdr3_nt: TGTGCCAGCAGCGTAGTGGAGGGATCCTACAATGAGCAGTTCTTC
clone_size: .
j_call: TRBJ2-1
v_call: TRBV9
d_call: .

cdr3_aa: CAIGTVGYEQYF
cdr3_nt: TGTGCCATCGGGACAGTCGGATACGAGCAGTACTTC
clone_size: .
j_call: TRBJ2-7
v_call: TRBV10-3
d_call: TRBD1

cdr3_aa: CAWARDRGAGELFF
cdr3_nt: TGTGCCTGGGCACGGGACCGCGGGGCCGGGGAGCTGTTTTTT
clone_size: .
j_call: TRBJ2-2
v_call: TRBV30
d_call: .

cdr3_aa: CAWSGYSDTQYF
cdr3_nt: TGTGCCTGGAGTGGCTACTCAGATACGCAGTATTTT
clone_size: once
j_call: TRBJ2-3
v_call: TRBV30
d_call: .

cdr3_aa: CASSRGLFGSYNEQFF
cdr3_nt: TGTGCCAGCAGCCGGGGACTTTTTGGATCCTACAATGAGCAGTTCTTC
clone_size: .
j_call: TRBJ2-1
v_call: TRBV7-2
d_call: .

cdr3_aa: CASSLGLAGVLVTGELFF
cdr3_nt: TGCGCCAGCAGCTTGGGGCTAGCGGGAGTGTTGGTCACCGGGGAGCTGTTTTTT
clone_size: .
j_call: TRBJ2-2
v_call: TRBV5-1
d_call: TRBD2

cdr3_aa: CASSAIGGAPLHF
cdr3_nt: TGTGCCAGCAGCGCGATAGGAGGGGCACCCCTCCACTTT
clone_size: .
j_call: TRBJ1-6
v_call: TRBV11-2
d_call: .

cdr3_aa: CASSILFGTVPYEQYF
cdr3_nt: TGTGCCAGTAGTATTCTATTTGGGACAGTACCGTACGAGCAGTACTTC
clone_size: .
j_call: TRBJ2-7
v_call: TRBV19
d_call: TRBD1

cdr3_aa: CASRLAGVSGELFF
cdr3_nt: TGCGCCAGCAGACTAGCGGGAGTTTCGGGGGAGCTGTTTTTT
clone_size: few
j_call: TRBJ2-2
v_call: TRBV5-1
d_call: TRBD2

cdr3_aa: CSASFGGSGNTIYF
cdr3_nt: TGCAGTGCTAGTTTCGGGGGCTCTGGAAACACCATATATTTT
clone_size: .
j_call: TRBJ1-3
v_call: TRBV20-1
d_call: .

cdr3_aa: CASSNYMTTEAFF
cdr3_nt: TGTGCCAGCAGCAATTACATGACTACTGAAGCTTTCTTT
clone_size: .
j_call: TRBJ1-1
v_call: TRBV6-5
d_call: .

cdr3_aa: CASSQDIGPYNEQFF
cdr3_nt: TGCGCCAGCAGCCAAGATATTGGGCCATACAATGAGCAGTTCTTC
clone_size: .
j_call: TRBJ2-1
v_call: TRBV4-3
d_call: .

cdr3_aa: CASSLTGYGYTF
cdr3_nt: TGTGCCAGCAGTTTGACGGGTTATGGCTACACCTTC
clone_size: .
j_call: TRBJ1-2
v_call: TRBV12-3/TRBV12-4
d_call: .

cdr3_aa: CASSDPSPEGGELDTQYF
cdr3_nt: TGTGCCAGCAGTGACCCCTCCCCCGAGGGAGGGGAACTTGATACGCAGTATTTT
clone_size: .
j_call: TRBJ2-3
v_call: TRBV25-1
d_call: TRBD2

cdr3_aa: CASSVNRIQETQYF
cdr3_nt: TGTGCCAGCAGCGTAAACAGGATCCAAGAGACCCAGTACTTC
clone_size: .
j_call: TRBJ2-5
v_call: TRBV6-5
d_call: .

cdr3_aa: CASSPRGDSYEQYF
cdr3_nt: TGTGCCAGCAGCCCCCGGGGGGACTCCTACGAGCAGTACTTC
clone_size: .
j_call: TRBJ2-7
v_call: TRBV21-1
d_call: .

cdr3_aa: CSAKRDKGVLF
cdr3_nt: TGCAGTGCTAAGAGGGATAAGGGGGTACTCTTC
clone_size: .
j_call: TRBJ2-1
v_call: TRBV20-1
d_call: .

cdr3_aa: CASSKTGTAVEKLFF
cdr3_nt: TGTGCCAGCAGTAAGACCGGGACAGCGGTCGAAAAACTGTTTTTT
clone_size: .
j_call: TRBJ1-4
v_call: TRBV2
d_call: TRBD1